The rows below give T cell receptor beta chains drawn from one sample of a study of T cell repertoires in cytomegalovirus infection. In TCRdb, the reads were re-called with MiXCR into one record per CDR3 protein. Among fewer than 300,000 distinct CDR3 sequences, about a quarter were seen once, and the ten largest hold roughly 14%. Sequenced: PBMCs. The receptors shown here come from a human donor in good health (CMV status not recorded). Some clones in this sample may be carry-over from other donors' samples. Both conserved end residues are part of each CDR3. Each record gives: clone size, D gene, J gene, V gene, CDR3 DNA, CDR3 protein. A D gene is named only where the DNA matches it firmly. Expanded clones are given a class, and other clones once, few, many or no size at all.

>many|-|TRBJ2-3|TRBV7-2
TGTGCCAGCAGCCCCCCAGGGGCAGATACGCAGTATTTT
CASSPPGADTQYF
>-|-|TRBJ2-4|TRBV7-2
TGTGCCAGCAGCCGGCGGGTTCTAGCCAAAAACATTCAGTACTTC
CASSRRVLAKNIQYF
>few|TRBD2|TRBJ2-2|TRBV7-2
TGTGCCAGCAGCTCCTACCTGACTAGCGGGAGCGGGGAGCTGTTTTTT
CASSSYLTSGSGELFF
>few|-|TRBJ2-1|TRBV4-3
TGCGCCAGCAGCCAATCAGGGTCCTCCTACAATGAGCAGTTCTTC
CASSQSGSSYNEQFF
>-|-|TRBJ2-4|TRBV20-1
TGCACGCCTCCTGGTTTAGCCAAAAACATTCAGTACTTC
CTPPGLAKNIQYF
>-|TRBD1|TRBJ1-1|TRBV7-2
TGTGCCACCTATCGATCTCGGACAGGATTGAACACTGAAGCTTTCTTT
CATYRSRTGLNTEAFF
>few|-|TRBJ2-1|TRBV7-2
TGTGCCAGCAGCCCGCGAACCGGACTATACAATGAGCAGTTCTTC
CASSPRTGLYNEQFF
>few|TRBD1|TRBJ2-2|TRBV11-2
TGTGCCAGCAGCTCAGAGATTCGACAGGGGGCGACCGGGGAGCTGTTTTTT
CASSSEIRQGATGELFF
>few|-|TRBJ1-1|TRBV6-1
TGTGCCAGCAGTGAATCCTTCAGGAGGAACACTGAAGCTTTCTTT
CASSESFRRNTEAFF
>few|-|TRBJ1-2|TRBV6-5
TGTGCCAGCAGTTACCGATCGCCCTATGGCTACACCTTC
CASSYRSPYGYTF
>few|-|TRBJ2-2|TRBV5-5
TGTGCCAGCAGCTTGAGAGTTTCCACCGGGGAGCTGTTTTTT
CASSLRVSTGELFF
>-|-|TRBJ2-5|TRBV5-3
TGTGCCAGCAGCGGAGGGGGGATAAGTGGGAGCCAAGAGACCCAGTACTTC
CASSGGGISGSQETQYF
>many|TRBD1|TRBJ1-2|TRBV12-3/TRBV12-4
TGTGCCAGCACTCTGGGACAGAACTATGGCTACACCTTC
CASTLGQNYGYTF
>few|TRBD2|TRBJ2-7|TRBV19
TGTGCCAGTACGCTAGCGGGGAACTCCTACGAGCAGTACTTC
CASTLAGNSYEQYF
>many|-|TRBJ2-1|TRBV7-2
TGTGCCAGCAGCCCTCAAGTGAGGGGTACAAACAATGAGCAGTTCTTC
CASSPQVRGTNNEQFF
>few|TRBD1|TRBJ1-4|TRBV5-5
TGTGCCAGCAGCTTGGCCCCCCTGACAGGGGGCAATCATGAAAAACTGTTTTTT
CASSLAPLTGGNHEKLFF
>many|-|TRBJ1-5|TRBV7-2
TGTGCCAGCAGCTTTCAGGAGAATCAGCCCCAGCATTTT
CASSFQENQPQHF
>-|TRBD2|TRBJ2-7|TRBV18
TGTGCCAGCTCGGGACTAGCGCCAACCTACGAGCAGTACTTC
CASSGLAPTYEQYF
>-|-|TRBJ1-2|TRBV7-2
TGTGCCAGCAGCGGGGGGCGGGTATATGGCTACACCTTC
CASSGGRVYGYTF
>many|-|TRBJ1-3|TRBV7-8
TGTGCCAGCAGCTTAGTTTCAGGGGCTGGTGGAAACACCATATATTTT
CASSLVSGAGGNTIYF
>-|TRBD1|TRBJ2-1|TRBV27
TGTGCCAGCAGGCTCAGGACAGGGAGAATGAATGAGCAGTTCTTC
CASRLRTGRMNEQFF
>-|TRBD2|TRBJ2-3|TRBV5-5
TGTGCCAGCAGCTACCGACTAGCGGGGAGCACAGATACGCAGTATTTT
CASSYRLAGSTDTQYF
>-|-|TRBJ1-1|TRBV29-1
TGCAGCGGGGGAGCGGGAATGAACACTGAAGCTTTCTTT
CSGGAGMNTEAFF
>many|-|TRBJ1-5|TRBV7-9
TGTGCCAGCAGCCATACGTCCGGGAGGGGGGATCAGCCCCAGCATTTT
CASSHTSGRGDQPQHF
>-|-|TRBJ1-5|TRBV19
TGTGCCAGTCAGGGGTATAGCAATCAGCCCCAGCATTTT
CASQGYSNQPQHF
>-|-|TRBJ2-5|TRBV28
TGTGCCAGCAACCTTAAAGAGACCCAGTACTTC
CASNLKETQYF
>-|-|TRBJ2-1|TRBV2
TGTGCCAGCAGTACTGCCGCGGAGGGGTCCTACAATGAGCAGTTCTTC
CASSTAAEGSYNEQFF
>-|TRBD1|TRBJ1-6|TRBV6-6
TGTGCCAGCAGAACCGGGACAGGGGGATATAATTCACCCCTCCACTTT
CASRTGTGGYNSPLHF
>-|TRBD2|TRBJ2-3|TRBV11-2
TGTGCCAGCAGCCCGCTGCGGGGGGTTGCAGATACGCAGTATTTT
CASSPLRGVADTQYF
>-|-|TRBJ2-5|TRBV28
TGTGCCAGCAGTCCCTCTGGGGCGGTTCAAGAGACCCAGTACTTC
CASSPSGAVQETQYF
>-|-|TRBJ2-1|TRBV7-8
TGTGCCAGCAGCTTAGTCCGACGGACGGGCCGAGAGGGCAATGAGCAGTTCTTC
CASSLVRRTGREGNEQFF
>-|TRBD1|TRBJ2-7|TRBV28
TGTGCCGGGAAAGCAGGGGGCACCAGCTCCTACGAGCAGTACTTC
CAGKAGGTSSYEQYF
>few|-|TRBJ2-1|TRBV5-5
TGTGCCAGCAGCTTGATGTCCGGTGAGCAGTTCTTC
CASSLMSGEQFF
>few|-|TRBJ2-1|TRBV29-1
TGCAGCGTTGAAGGGACCCCCTTATCCTACAATGAGCAGTTCTTC
CSVEGTPLSYNEQFF
>many|TRBD1|TRBJ1-2|TRBV14
TGTGCCAGCAGCCAAGGGACAGGGTATGGCTACACCTTC
CASSQGTGYGYTF
>few|TRBD1|TRBJ1-2|TRBV28
TGTGCCAGCAGTCATGCGGGACAGGGAAACTATGGCTACACCTTC
CASSHAGQGNYGYTF
>few|-|TRBJ2-7|TRBV5-1
TGCGCCAGCAGCCATGAGCGGCGGGGGACAGAGCAGTACTTC
CASSHERRGTEQYF
>many|TRBD1|TRBJ2-3|TRBV7-2
TGTGCCAGCAGTCCAGACAGGGGTTCGTTTACAGATACGCAGTATTTT
CASSPDRGSFTDTQYF
>many|TRBD2|TRBJ2-1|TRBV7-2
TGTGCCAGCAGCTTAGCGGGACTAGCGGGAGATGAGCAGTTCTTC
CASSLAGLAGDEQFF
>once|-|TRBJ2-1|TRBV7-2
TGTGCCAGCAGCTTAGAAGGGGGGGTATTCTACAATGAGCAGTTCTTC
CASSLEGGVFYNEQFF